This TCR beta chain appears in the sequencing data of a study of blood T cells in healthy people across ages. Study-wide results and caveats: Higher diversity, along with more naive CD4+ cells, distinguished long-lived donors from aged donors. The study could not conclusively compare naive and antigen-experienced cells, given its unsorted PBMCs. Among T cells, TCR beta diversity per million cells dropped roughly linearly as age rose.

Germline trimming cut 1 base from V and 3 bases from J; bases unmatched to any gene: 2. This CDR3 contains 14 residues. Germline V lookup: CDR1 SGHRS, CDR2 YFSETQ. This clonotype was seen a few times. Antigen unknown. Next came a second PCR, run for roughly 6 to 11 cycles, which used a sample-barcoded 5' primer along with a J-beta primer mix. TCRdb reanalysed the 5' RACE reads using MiXCR and keeps one entry per CDR3 protein. This sample has more than 650,000 distinct CDR3 sequences, with 20% to 25% found just once. Sequenced material: blood. The rearrangement links TRBV5-1 to TRBJ2-7, with 9 bases that match TRBD1. The TCR comes from a man aged 65 to 79 in good health. CDR3 amino acids: CASSLQDRGYEQYF. DNA for the CDR3: TGCGCCAGCAGCTTGCAGGACAGGGGCTACGAGCAGTACTTC.